The 3 T cell receptor beta chains in this list originate from one sample, sequenced in a study of PD-L1 blockade in urothelial cancer. The time point: peripheral blood 6 weeks after treatment start. TCRdb's table, derived via immunoSEQ multiplex PCR, lists solely in-frame clones and lacks some. The sample records 30,000 or so clones, roughly nine tenths being singletons. Source: PBMCs, taken around atezolizumab (anti-PD-L1) treatment. The receptor set was obtained from a man older than 75 with urothelial cancer.

The chain recombines TRBV15 with TRBJ2-1, with D unclear. Trimming removed 1 base from V and 7 bases from J, with 8 bases in between. Germline V gene sequence: CDR1 LNHNV, CDR2 YYDKDF (reference sequence). The CDR3 is made up of 13 amino acids. The CDR3 region is CATSRGERNEQFF. The CDR3 bases are TGTGCCACCAGCAGAGGAGAACGGAATGAGCAGTTCTTC.

This clone occurred once. This chain joins TRBV30 and TRBJ2-5; no clear D. Germline CDR1 is GTSNPN and CDR2 is SVGIG (reference sequence). Trimming stripped 1 base from V and 5 bases from J, with 17 bases between. The CDR3 length is 15 residues. The DNA for the CDR3 is TGTGCCTGGAGTGGAGGTCCTAAGGCCGGCGAGACCCAGTACTTC. Translating it yields CAWSGGPKAGETQYF.

The chain uses TRBV18 and TRBJ2-3; TRBD2 matches at 12 bases. This CDR3 is built from 14 residues. The germline gives CDR1 KGHSH, CDR2 LQKENI. The ends lost 8 bases at V and 4 bases at J; junction bases unmatched: 4. CDR3 sequence reads: CASHLAGGSDTQYF. In nucleotides, the CDR3 is TGTGCCAGCCATCTAGCGGGAGGGTCAGATACGCAGTATTTT.